This T cell receptor (beta chain) was captured in a study of T cells in Graves' hyperthyroidism and ophthalmopathy. This clonotype has a handful of counts. The antigen remains unidentified. Each patient was aged 18 to 65 and had newly diagnosed hyperthyroidism of under 2 months' duration. Exclusion of a patient resulted from uncontrolled infection, other autoimmune disease, pregnancy or lactation. The diagnostic basis comprised clinical symptoms, serum thyroxine and TRAb, thyroid ultrasound and orbital computed tomography. RNA transcripts gave rise to amplified TCR beta CDR3 regions. Using the HTBI primer set, a first-round RT-PCR was run on the TCR CDR3. TCRdb reprocessed the multiplex PCR reads with MiXCR, giving one entry per CDR3 protein. The sample records 610,000 or so distinct CDR3 sequences, 46% being singletons. Study-level findings and limits: Blood held most thyroid clonotypes expanded above 0.001 frequency.

CDR1 is DFQATT, CDR2 SNEGSKA, per germline (reference sequence). V lost 6 bases and J lost 0; bases outside the gene matches: 8. The CDR3 covers 16 residues. The sample consisted of peripheral blood or thyroid tissue (not recorded which). The chain uses TRBV20-1 and TRBJ2-3; 11 bases fit TRBD2. The TCR sequence derives from a woman between 18 and 29 years old with Graves' hyperthyroidism. CDR3 in amino acids: CSAIGTSGSSTDTQYF. DNA for the CDR3: TGCAGTGCCATAGGGACTAGCGGCTCTAGCACAGATACGCAGTATTTT.